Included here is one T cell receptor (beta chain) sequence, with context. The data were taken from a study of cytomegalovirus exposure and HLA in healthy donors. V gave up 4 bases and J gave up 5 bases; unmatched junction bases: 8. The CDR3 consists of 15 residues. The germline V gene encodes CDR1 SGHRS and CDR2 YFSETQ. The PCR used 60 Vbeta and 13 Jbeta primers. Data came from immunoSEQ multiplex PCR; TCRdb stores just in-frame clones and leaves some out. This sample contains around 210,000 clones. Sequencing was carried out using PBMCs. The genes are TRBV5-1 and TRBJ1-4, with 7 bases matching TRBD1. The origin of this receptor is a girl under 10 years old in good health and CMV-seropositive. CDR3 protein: CASSREGQNNEKLFF. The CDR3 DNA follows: TGCGCCAGCAGCCGTGAGGGACAGAACAATGAAAAACTGTTTTTT.